The 12 T cell receptor beta chains reported below all come from one sample, sequenced in a study of OX40 agonist ivuxolimab in advanced cancers. Library preparation was by the immunoSEQ multiplex PCR assay. TCRdb re-hosts the immuneACCESS table, in-frame sequences only. Its copies lack some clones; in the studies checked, an unresolved V gene accounts for under half of them, and the cause for the rest is not known. This sample holds about 120,000 clones; 93% were observed only once. 0.15% to 0.19% of the sample lies in the top ten. The specimen comprised CD4+ or CD8+ T cells sorted from blood, sampled in a trial of the OX40 agonist ivuxolimab. These receptors were taken from an adult with an advanced solid tumor such as melanoma, head and neck, liver or kidney cancer.

This clone was detected once. The V gene is TRBV5-1, the J gene TRBJ1-1, with 7 bases that match TRBD1. The germline gives CDR1 SGHRS, CDR2 YFSETQ. J lost 7 bases, V lost 4 bases, and 7 bases had no gene match. There are 13 residues in the CDR3. In DNA, the CDR3 is TGCGCCAGCAGCCCAACTCAGGGGGGTGAAGCTTTCTTT. This translates into CASSPTQGGEAFF.

This chain links TRBV11-2 with TRBJ2-7; D tentatively reads TRBD1 or TRBD2 (6 bases each). The V end was cut by 1 base, the J end by 6 bases, with 10 bases between. This CDR3 has 13 amino acids. Germline assignment: CDR1 SGHAT and CDR2 FQNNGV. The CDR3 region is CASSLVSGAEQYF. The CDR3 nucleotides are TGTGCCAGCAGCTTAGTATCGGGGGCCGAGCAGTACTTC.

The rearrangement joins TRBV7-2 to TRBJ2-3; tentative D call: TRBD2 (6 bases). CDR1 SGHTA and CDR2 FQGNSA come from the germline V gene. The V and J ends lost 0 bases and 6 bases respectively, with 13 bases between them. The CDR3 is 15 residues long. CDR3 sequence: CASSLAPSSVDTQYF. The CDR3 coding sequence is TGTGCCAGCAGCTTAGCGCCTTCTAGCGTGGATACGCAGTATTTT.

The rearrangement joins TRBV19 to TRBJ2-5; TRBD1 agrees at 9 bases. Trimming cost V 4 bases and J 5 bases; bases outside gene matches: 5. From germline, CDR1 is LNHDA and CDR2 SQIVND (reference sequence). This CDR3 has 14 amino acids. This CDR3 is CASSRDRAGETQYF. The CDR3 DNA sequence: TGTGCCAGTAGTAGGGACAGGGCTGGGGAGACCCAGTACTTC.

The J gene is TRBJ2-3, the V gene TRBV28, with 8 bases lining up with TRBD2. The V segment lost 9 bases and the J segment 2 bases; nucleotides outside the gene matches: 7. The CDR3 covers 14 residues. CDR1 MDHEN and CDR2 SYDVKM come from the germline V gene. This CDR3 reads CASRRRGDTDTQYF. CDR3 coding DNA: TGTGCCAGTCGGCGGCGGGGGGACACAGATACGCAGTATTTT.

The V and J genes are TRBV2 and TRBJ1-3, with D possibly matching TRBD1 (6 bases). With 7 bases removed from V and 4 bases from J, the gap between germline ends came to 8 bases. Germline V CDR1 and CDR2: SNHLY, FYNNEI. This CDR3 is built from 12 residues. The CDR3 region is CASKGGGNTIYF. In DNA, the CDR3 is TGTGCCAGCAAAGGGGGAGGAAACACCATATATTTT. The full variable domain, in which reference TRBV2 and TRBJ1-3 provide the parts outside the CDR3, is EPEVTQTPSHQVTQMGQEVILRCVPISNHLYFYWYRQILGQKVEFLVSFYNNEISEKSEIFDDQFSVERPDGSNFTLKIRSTKLEDSAMYFCASKGGGNTIYFGEGSWLTVV.

The V call is TRBV5-1, the J call TRBJ2-3; D may be TRBD1 or TRBD2 (5 bases each). The CDR3 runs 15 residues. Germline V gene data show CDR1 as SGHRS and CDR2 as YFSETQ. V was cut by 3 bases and J by 4 bases, with 15 bases left in between. The CDR3 DNA follows: TGCGCCAGCAGCTCCGGGGCCGTACTAGCAGATACGCAGTATTTT. Encoded protein: CASSSGAVLADTQYF.

This clone was recorded a few times. The V gene is TRBV18, the J gene TRBJ1-2; D remains unclear. Germline loops: CDR1 KGHSH, CDR2 LQKENI. This CDR3 contains 11 residues. V was trimmed by 2 bases and J by 7 bases, leaving 5 bases between them. The CDR3 DNA follows: TGTGCCAGCTCACCAGGCGTTGGCTACACCTTC. It is translated as CASSPGVGYTF.

The chain uses TRBV5-5 and TRBJ2-5; a weak D match, TRBD1 (5 bases). Between the trimmed V and J ends, which lost 0 bases and 4 bases, there was a span of 13 bases. CDR1 is SGHKS, CDR2 YYEKEE, per germline (reference sequence). This CDR3 spans 15 amino acids. The CDR3 sequence: CASSLEGRRAETQYF. The CDR3 DNA reads TGTGCCAGCAGCTTGGAGGGTCGCAGGGCAGAGACCCAGTACTTC.

The CDR3 is CASSSARGQESSYEQYF. CDR3 in DNA: TGTGCCAGCAGCTCCGCCCGGGGACAAGAAAGCTCCTACGAGCAGTACTTC. The chain couples TRBV7-9 to TRBJ2-7; D is perhaps TRBD1 (6 bases). V lost 4 bases and J lost 0, with 19 bases in between. CDR3 length: 17 amino acids. Germline V CDR1 and CDR2: SEHNR, FQNEAQ (reference sequence).

This chain joins TRBV11-2 and TRBJ2-6; the match to TRBD2 covers 10 bases. CDR1 and CDR2 from the germline V gene are SGHAT and FQNNGV. The CDR3 contains 18 residues. J was trimmed by 4 bases and V by 3 bases; bases with no gene match: 9. The CDR3 spells CASSFPSGGVYGANVLTF. CDR3 coding DNA: TGTGCCAGCAGCTTCCCGAGCGGGGGGGTTTACGGGGCCAACGTCCTGACTTTC.

This rearrangement joins TRBV6-5 to TRBJ1-5; D perhaps matches TRBD1 (6 bases). The CDR3 length is 13 residues. The V and J ends lost 9 bases and 5 bases respectively, with 14 bases between them. Germline V gives CDR1 MNHEY, CDR2 SVGAGI. The CDR3 spells CASARTEDQPQHF. In DNA, the CDR3 is TGTGCCAGTGCACGGACAGAAGATCAGCCCCAGCATTTT.